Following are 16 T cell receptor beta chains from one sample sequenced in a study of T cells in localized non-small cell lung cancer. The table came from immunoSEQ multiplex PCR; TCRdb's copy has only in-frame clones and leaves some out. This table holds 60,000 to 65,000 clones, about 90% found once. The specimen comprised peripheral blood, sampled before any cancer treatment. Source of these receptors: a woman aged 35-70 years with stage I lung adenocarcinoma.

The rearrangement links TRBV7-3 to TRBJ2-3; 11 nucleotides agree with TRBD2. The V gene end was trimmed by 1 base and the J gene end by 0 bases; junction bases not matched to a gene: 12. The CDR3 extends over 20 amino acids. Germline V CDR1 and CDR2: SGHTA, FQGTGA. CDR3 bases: TGTGCCAGCAGCTTAAAGCCCTTCACTAGCGGGAGCGGGAGCACAGATACGCAGTATTTT. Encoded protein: CASSLKPFTSGSGSTDTQYF.

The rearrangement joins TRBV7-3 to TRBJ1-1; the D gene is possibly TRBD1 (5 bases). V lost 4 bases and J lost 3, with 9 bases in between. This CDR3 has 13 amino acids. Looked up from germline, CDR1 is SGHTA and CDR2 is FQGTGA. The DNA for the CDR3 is TGTGCCAGCAGCTCCCCGGGGGACACTGAAGCTTTCTTT. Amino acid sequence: CASSSPGDTEAFF.

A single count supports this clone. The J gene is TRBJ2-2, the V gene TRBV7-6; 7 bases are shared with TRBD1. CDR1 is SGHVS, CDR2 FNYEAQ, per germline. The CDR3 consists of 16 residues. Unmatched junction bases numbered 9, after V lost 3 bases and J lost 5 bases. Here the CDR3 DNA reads TGTGCCAGCAGCTTCAATGGTGCAGGGGGAACCGGGGAGCTGTTTTTT. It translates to CASSFNGAGGTGELFF.

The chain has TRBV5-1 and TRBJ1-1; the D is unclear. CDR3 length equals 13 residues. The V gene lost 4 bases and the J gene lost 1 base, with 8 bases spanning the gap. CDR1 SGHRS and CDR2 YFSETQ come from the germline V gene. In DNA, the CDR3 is TGCGCCAGCAGCACAGACACGAACACTGAAGCTTTCTTT. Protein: CASSTDTNTEAFF.

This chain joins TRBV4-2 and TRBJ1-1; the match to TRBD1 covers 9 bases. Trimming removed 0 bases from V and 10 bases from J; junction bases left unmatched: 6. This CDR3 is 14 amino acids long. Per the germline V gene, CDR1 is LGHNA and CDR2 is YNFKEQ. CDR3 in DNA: TGTGCCAGCAGCCAAGATCGAGACAGGGGGACAGCTTTCTTT. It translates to CASSQDRDRGTAFF.

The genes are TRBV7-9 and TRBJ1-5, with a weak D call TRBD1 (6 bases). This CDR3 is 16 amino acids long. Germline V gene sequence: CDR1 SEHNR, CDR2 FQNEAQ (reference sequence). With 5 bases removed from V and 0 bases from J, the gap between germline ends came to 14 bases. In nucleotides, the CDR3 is TGTGCCAGCAGCCAGGGGCAGGGATATAGCAATCAGCCCCAGCATTTT. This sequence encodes CASSQGQGYSNQPQHF.

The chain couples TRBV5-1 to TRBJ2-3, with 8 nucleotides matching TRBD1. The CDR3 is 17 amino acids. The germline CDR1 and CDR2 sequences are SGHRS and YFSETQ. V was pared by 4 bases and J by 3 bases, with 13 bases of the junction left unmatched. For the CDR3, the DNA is TGCGCCAGCAGCCCCTCAGCTCAGGGGGCTGTTACAGATACGCAGTATTTT. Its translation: CASSPSAQGAVTDTQYF.

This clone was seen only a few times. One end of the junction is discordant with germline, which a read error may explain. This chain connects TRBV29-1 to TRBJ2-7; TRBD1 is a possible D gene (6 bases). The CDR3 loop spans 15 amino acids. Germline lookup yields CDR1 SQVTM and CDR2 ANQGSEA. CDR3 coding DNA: TGCAGCGCTGAAGCTTTAACAGGGTTGCGGTACGAGCAGTACTTC. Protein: CSAEALTGLRYEQYF.

CDR3 sequence: CASSSFDMNTEAFF. The CDR3 DNA follows: TGTGCCAGCAGCTCCTTCGACATGAACACTGAAGCTTTCTTT. The J gene is TRBJ1-1, the V gene TRBV7-2; D is undetermined. The V and J ends lost 4 bases and 0 bases respectively, with 9 bases between them. Germline V CDR1 and CDR2: SGHTA, FQGNSA. The CDR3 totals 14 residues. Supplemented by reference TRBV7-2 and TRBJ1-1, the full variable domain reads GAGVSQSPSNKVTEKGKDVELRCDPISGHTALYWYRQSLGQGLEFLIYFQGNSAPDKSGLPSDRFSAERTGGSVSTLTIQRTQQEDSAVYLCASSSFDMNTEAFFGQGTRLTVV.

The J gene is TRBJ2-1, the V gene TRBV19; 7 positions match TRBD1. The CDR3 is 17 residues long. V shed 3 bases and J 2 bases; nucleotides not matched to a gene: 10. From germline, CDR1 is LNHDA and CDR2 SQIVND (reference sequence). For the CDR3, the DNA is TGTGCCAGTAGTATTCAGGCTGGGGGACAGACCTACAATGAGCAGTTCTTC. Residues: CASSIQAGGQTYNEQFF.

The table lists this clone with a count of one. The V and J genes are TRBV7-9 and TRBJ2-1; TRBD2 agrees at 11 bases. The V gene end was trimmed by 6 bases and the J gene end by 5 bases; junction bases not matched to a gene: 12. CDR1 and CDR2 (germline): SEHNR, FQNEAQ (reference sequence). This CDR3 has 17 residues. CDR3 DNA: TGTGCCAGCAGGCTACCCTTGACTAGCGGGAAAAACAATGAGCAGTTCTTC. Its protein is CASRLPLTSGKNNEQFF. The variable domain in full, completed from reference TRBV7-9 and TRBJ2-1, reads DTGVSQNPRHKITKRGQNVTFRCDPISEHNRLYWYRQTLGQGPEFLTYFQNEAQLEKSRLLSDRFSAERPKGSFSTLEIQRTEQGDSAMYLCASRLPLTSGKNNEQFFGPGTRLTVL.

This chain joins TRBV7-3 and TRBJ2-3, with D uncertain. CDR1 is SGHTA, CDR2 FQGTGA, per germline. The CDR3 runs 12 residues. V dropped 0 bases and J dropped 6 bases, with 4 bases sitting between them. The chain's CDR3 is CASSLTSDTQYF. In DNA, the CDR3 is TGTGCCAGCAGCTTAACGTCGGATACGCAGTATTTT.

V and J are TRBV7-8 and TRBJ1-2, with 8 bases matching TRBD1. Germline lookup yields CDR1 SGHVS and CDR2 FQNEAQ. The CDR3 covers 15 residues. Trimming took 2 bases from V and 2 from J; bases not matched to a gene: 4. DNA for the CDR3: TGTGCCAGCAGCTTAATGCAGGGGGCGAACTATGGCTACACCTTC. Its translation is CASSLMQGANYGYTF.

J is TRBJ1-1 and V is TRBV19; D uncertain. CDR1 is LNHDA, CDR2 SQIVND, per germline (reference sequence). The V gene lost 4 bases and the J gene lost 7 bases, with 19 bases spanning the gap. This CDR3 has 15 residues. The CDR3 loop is CASSTRGGLWSEAFF. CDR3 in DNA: TGTGCCAGTAGTACCCGTGGCGGGCTGTGGAGTGAAGCTTTCTTT.

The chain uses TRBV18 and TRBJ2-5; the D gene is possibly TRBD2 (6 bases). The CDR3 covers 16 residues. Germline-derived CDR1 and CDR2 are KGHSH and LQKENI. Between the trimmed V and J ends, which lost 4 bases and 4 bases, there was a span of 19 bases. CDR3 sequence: CASSRAGAMEGETQYF. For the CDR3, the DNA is TGTGCCAGCTCACGGGCCGGGGCAATGGAGGGAGAGACCCAGTACTTC.

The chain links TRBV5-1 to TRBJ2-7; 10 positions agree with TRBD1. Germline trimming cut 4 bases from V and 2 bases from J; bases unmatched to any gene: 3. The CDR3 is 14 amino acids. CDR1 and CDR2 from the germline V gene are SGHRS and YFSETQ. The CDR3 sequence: CASSLGTGAYEQYF. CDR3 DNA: TGCGCCAGCAGCCTAGGGACAGGGGCCTACGAGCAGTACTTC.